The entry that follows covers one TCR beta chain sequence. Its antigen remains unidentified. The record originates from a study of cytomegalovirus exposure and HLA in healthy donors. Findings and caveats of the study: An analysis was carried out later, and it reportedly showed fewer N-insertions in an Asian-associated ancestry cluster than the approximately 700-donor mean.

PCR amplification relied on 60 Vbeta primers (plus 13 Jbeta primers). Sequencing used immunoSEQ multiplex PCR; TCRdb keeps in-frame clones, though not all of them. This sample has approximately 82,000 clones, with less than 65% found just once. This CDR3 contains 12 residues. Looked up from germline, CDR1 is SEHNR and CDR2 is FQNEAQ (reference sequence). The V and J ends lost 3 bases and 4 bases respectively, with 6 bases between them. Healthy bone marrow donors made up the donor group. Sequencing was performed on PBMCs. This clonotype originated in a woman in her twenties or thirties in good health and CMV-seropositive. V usage is TRBV7-9 and J usage is TRBJ1-2; no firm D call. CDR3 DNA: TGTGCCAGCAGCTTTACACGCTATGGCTACACCTTC. Its translation: CASSFTRYGYTF.